The source of this T cell receptor beta chain is a study of monozygotic twins with inflammatory bowel disease. Points from the study as a whole: A reduction in TCRbeta diversity (inverse Simpson) was seen in IBD patients relative to healthy co-twins.

Eight separate reactions for every sample produced the cDNA. UMIs that had a 6-nucleotide sample barcode were put in using template switching. Using the 5' RACE reads, TCRdb records one entry per CDR3 protein without DNA. The table counts fewer than 150,000 distinct CDR3 sequences; less than 3% lies in the top ten. Germline CDR1 and CDR2: SGHAT and FQNNGV. This CDR3 spans 21 amino acids. A word on this clonotype: As yet, its antigen is unknown.

The specimen sequenced was blood. V gene TRBV11-2 combines with J gene TRBJ1-6; TCRdb calls TRBD1, which cannot be checked without DNA. This clonotype originated in a human donor with ulcerative colitis or Crohn's disease, or a healthy co-twin of an affected twin (not recorded which). This chain's CDR3 is CASSLRGVGISLSTYNSPLHF.